Below are 16 T cell receptor beta chains sequenced from a single sample in a study of blood T cell repertoires in COVID-19. Profiling relied on immunoSEQ multiplex PCR, and the TCRdb table lists in-frame clones only, not all of them. The sample includes some 370,000 clones, 70% to 90% of them seen just once. Specimen: peripheral blood. Every receptor here comes from a woman in her thirties with COVID-19, enrolled during active disease.

The V call is TRBV27, the J call TRBJ2-7; 10 bases map to TRBD1. The V gene end was trimmed by 1 base and the J gene end by 5 bases; junction bases not matched to a gene: 8. CDR1 is MNHEY, CDR2 SMNVEV, per germline (reference sequence). The CDR3 loop spans 16 amino acids. The CDR3 DNA sequence: TGTGCCAGCAGTTTATGGTTGGGACAGGGGTTGAACGAGCAGTACTTC. This sequence encodes CASSLWLGQGLNEQYF.

V and J are TRBV10-1 and TRBJ2-2; D ambiguous. Germline assignment: CDR1 WNHNN and CDR2 SYGVQD (reference sequence). V was shortened by 8 bases and J by 2 bases, with 15 bases between the two germline ends. This CDR3 is built from 15 residues. CDR3 region: CASVYSSLNTGELFF. In nucleotides, the CDR3 is TGCGCCAGCGTTTACAGCAGTCTTAACACCGGGGAGCTGTTTTTT.

This clone was seen once. The chain recombines TRBV3-1 (or the pseudogene TRBV3-2) with TRBJ2-5; 8 bases align to TRBD1. The junction had 6 bases not matched to a gene; V was cut back by 4 bases and J by 5 bases. The germline V gene encodes CDR1 LGHDT and CDR2 YNNKEL (reference sequence). The CDR3 contains 14 residues. The CDR3 spells CASSPTGVRETQYF. The CDR3 bases are TGTGCCAGCAGCCCGACAGGGGTCAGGGAGACCCAGTACTTC.

The rearrangement links TRBV19 to TRBJ1-3; 11 bases agree with TRBD1. V lost 3 bases to trimming and J lost 0 bases; unmatched junction nucleotides: 1. The germline gives CDR1 LNHDA, CDR2 SQIVND (reference sequence). CDR3 length: 16 residues. The CDR3 DNA is TGTGCCAGTAGTATGGGGACAGGGGGCTCTGGAAACACCATATATTTT. It codes for CASSMGTGGSGNTIYF. The full variable domain, with the rest looked up from reference TRBV19 and TRBJ1-3, is DGGITQSPKYLFRKEGQNVTLSCEQNLNHDAMYWYRQDPGQGLRLIYYSQIVNDFQKGDIAEGYSVSREKKESFPLTVTSAQKNPTAFYLCASSMGTGGSGNTIYFGEGSWLTVV.

CDR3 protein: CASTGLGEGNEQFF. Here the CDR3 DNA reads TGTGCCAGCACTGGGTTAGGAGAGGGAAATGAGCAGTTCTTC. V is TRBV25-1 and J is TRBJ2-1, with D possibly TRBD2 on 5 matching bases. V was trimmed by 7 bases and J by 7 bases, leaving 17 bases between them. Germline V lookup: CDR1 MGHDK, CDR2 SYGVNS. The CDR3 totals 14 residues.

V usage is TRBV7-2 and J usage is TRBJ1-1; TRBD1 aligns across 7 bases. Germline-derived CDR1 and CDR2 are SGHTA and FQGNSA. The CDR3 is 15 amino acids. V dropped 4 bases and J dropped 4; count of bases not matched to a gene: 9. This CDR3 reads CASSSPTGWATEAFF. The CDR3 coding sequence is TGTGCCAGCAGCTCCCCGACAGGGTGGGCCACTGAAGCTTTCTTT.

About this clone: Other DNA sequences of this sample code for an identical CDR3. The rearrangement links TRBV4-2 to TRBJ2-1, with 8 bases aligning to TRBD2. V lost 1 base, J lost 4 bases, and 3 bases stayed unmatched. From germline, CDR1 is LGHNA and CDR2 YNFKEQ. The CDR3 runs 15 residues. CDR3 protein: CASSQGTSGYNEQFF. CDR3 in DNA: TGTGCCAGCAGCCAAGGTACTAGCGGTTACAATGAGCAGTTCTTC.

V and J are TRBV12-3 or TRBV12-4 and TRBJ1-2; no definite D call. The CDR3 covers 12 residues. With 6 bases removed from V and 5 bases from J, the gap between germline ends came to 10 bases. The CDR3 spells CASSSRGYGYTF. As DNA, the CDR3 is TGTGCCAGCAGCTCCAGAGGGTATGGCTACACCTTC.

V and J are TRBV19 and TRBJ2-1; 14 bases match TRBD2. Germline V gene lookup returns CDR1 LNHDA and CDR2 SQIVND (reference sequence). This CDR3 is 16 amino acids long. V was pared by 5 bases and J by 4 bases, with 4 bases of the junction left unmatched. CDR3 amino acids: CASSVGLAGAYNEQFF. CDR3 DNA sequence: TGTGCCAGTAGTGTGGGACTAGCGGGAGCGTACAATGAGCAGTTCTTC.

The V gene is TRBV11-1, the J gene TRBJ1-5; D not certain. The CDR3 is 13 residues long. V lost 1 base and J lost 6, with 7 bases in between. Germline CDR1 and CDR2: SGHAT and FQDESV (reference sequence). CDR3: CASSLGRGQPQHF. The DNA of the CDR3 is TGTGCCAGCAGCTTAGGTCGAGGTCAGCCCCAGCATTTT.

The chain is built from TRBV19 and TRBJ2-1, with TRBD1 as a possible D gene (5 bases). Trimming removed 2 bases at V and 5 bases at J, with 10 bases between. This CDR3 has 14 amino acids. Germline V gives CDR1 LNHDA, CDR2 SQIVND (reference sequence). This CDR3 reads CASSIKQENNEQFF. The CDR3 DNA follows: TGTGCCAGTAGTATAAAACAGGAAAACAATGAGCAGTTCTTC.

The chain is built from TRBV5-4 and TRBJ2-1, with a possible D match to TRBD1 (5 bases). Germline loops: CDR1 SGHNT, CDR2 YYREEE (reference sequence). The CDR3 extends over 14 amino acids. V lost 1 base and J lost 6, with 11 bases in between. CDR3 in amino acids: CASSLSTVTNEQFF. The CDR3 bases are TGTGCCAGCAGCTTGTCGACAGTTACCAATGAGCAGTTCTTC.

DNA for the CDR3: TGTGCCAGCAGTGAAAATCTAGCGGGTGCGAACACCGGGGAGCTGTTTTTT. Residues: CASSENLAGANTGELFF. This chain connects TRBV2 to TRBJ2-2; TRBD2 matches at 8 bases. Per the germline V gene, CDR1 is SNHLY and CDR2 is FYNNEI. This CDR3 has 17 amino acids. Unmatched junction bases numbered 5, after V lost 2 bases and J lost 0 bases. Combining the CDR3 with reference TRBV2 and TRBJ2-2 gives the whole variable domain EPEVTQTPSHQVTQMGQEVILRCVPISNHLYFYWYRQILGQKVEFLVSFYNNEISEKSEIFDDQFSVERPDGSNFTLKIRSTKLEDSAMYFCASSENLAGANTGELFFGEGSRLTVL.

This clone has only one observation. The chain couples TRBV6-5 to TRBJ1-5; D unclear. Germline loops: CDR1 MNHEY, CDR2 SVGAGI. CDR3 length equals 14 residues. The V gene lost 6 bases and the J gene lost 2 bases, with 11 bases spanning the gap. The CDR3 loop reads CASSQGAGNQPQHF. DNA of the CDR3: TGTGCCAGCAGCCAAGGCGCGGGCAATCAGCCCCAGCATTTT.

This clone was detected only a few times. J is TRBJ1-6 and V is TRBV18, with TRBD1 matching over 7 bases. In germline, CDR1 is KGHSH, CDR2 LQKENI. The CDR3 extends over 18 amino acids. The V segment lost 3 bases and the J segment 7 bases; nucleotides outside the gene matches: 15. The CDR3 spells CASSPGRVTGQLNSPLHF. In DNA form, the CDR3 reads TGTGCCAGCTCACCCGGACGTGTAACGGGACAGCTAAATTCACCCCTCCACTTT.

The CDR3, as DNA: TGTGCCGCAAACCAGCCCGTTGCGGTTAGCACAGATACGCAGTATTTT. Translation: CAANQPVAVSTDTQYF. This chain links TRBV24-1 with TRBJ2-3; D not resolved. V gave up 12 bases and J gave up 0 bases, with 21 bases separating them. CDR1 KGHDR and CDR2 SFDVKD come from the germline V gene. This CDR3 spans 16 amino acids.